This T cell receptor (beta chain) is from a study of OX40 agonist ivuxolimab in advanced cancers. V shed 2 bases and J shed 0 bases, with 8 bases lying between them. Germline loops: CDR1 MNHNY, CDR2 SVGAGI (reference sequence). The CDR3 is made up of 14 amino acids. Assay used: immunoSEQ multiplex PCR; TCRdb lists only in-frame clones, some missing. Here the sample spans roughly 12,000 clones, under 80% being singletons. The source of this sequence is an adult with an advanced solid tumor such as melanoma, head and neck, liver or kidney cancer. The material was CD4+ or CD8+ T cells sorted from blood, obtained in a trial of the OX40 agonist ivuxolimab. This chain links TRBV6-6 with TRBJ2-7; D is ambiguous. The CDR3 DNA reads TGTGCCAGCAGTTACGACGGCAGCTCCTACGAGCAGTACTTC. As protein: CASSYDGSSYEQYF.